This record covers a single T cell receptor (beta chain). This entry is derived from a study of Ad26.COV2.S vaccination and SARS-CoV-2 variants. Study context: Ad26.COV2.S given intramuscularly, once or twice 56 days apart.

CDR3 size: 17 residues. Deletions cut 4 bases from V and 0 bases from J, with 17 bases between. CDR1 is LGHNA and CDR2 is YNFKEQ in the germline V gene. Assay: immunoSEQ multiplex PCR; the TCRdb copy retains only in-frame clones and omits some. The data hold over 400,000 clones, with 80% to 95% observed a single time. The sample's treatment: roughly 18 received Ad26.COV2.S at low or high dose, single or two shots; 5 received placebo; per-sample allocation not given. Specimens were obtained on day 63 following the first vaccine or placebo injection. This material consisted of peripheral blood, taken in a trial of Ad26.COV2.S vaccine versus placebo. The TCR originated in a person between 18 and 65 years old who received the Ad26.COV2.S COVID-19 vaccine or a placebo. The V call is TRBV4-2, the J call TRBJ2-3, with D tentatively TRBD1 or TRBD2 (5 bases each). Here the CDR3 DNA reads TGTGCCAGCAGCCTCGAACCCTCCCGGGACAGCACAGATACGCAGTATTTT. Translating gives CASSLEPSRDSTDTQYF.